This TCR beta chain emerged from a study of neurological immune-mediated disorders. MiXCR, applied by TCRdb to the 5' RACE reads, yields one record per CDR3 protein. Of over 65,000 distinct CDR3 sequences listed, about 9.7% are singletons. The CDR3 covers 15 residues. Trimming at V came to 6 bases and at J to 1 base, leaving 2 bases not matched to a gene. This clonotype was detected many times. The sequence derives from a man between 45 and 60 years old in good health. The J gene is TRBJ2-2, the V gene TRBV12-3 or TRBV12-4; 10 nucleotides match TRBD2. Sequencing was done on a sample of PBMCs. The CDR3 protein is CASRIAGGNTGELFF. The CDR3 DNA is TGTGCCAGCAGGATAGCGGGGGGGAACACCGGGGAGCTGTTTTTT.